The clone carrying this TCR beta chain was recorded at least ten times. Antigen specificity is unknown. The data were obtained in a study of CD8 T cells in ankylosing spondylitis. Study findings and constraints: Reactive arthritis synovial fluid and blood previously showed some of these motif variants. Disease-linked clones bore a CD8+ phenotype, appearing relatively rarely in peripheral blood. Matched ankylosing spondylitis synovial fluid reportedly showed significant enrichment of disease-linked clones. Ankylosing spondylitis blood appeared to carry a characteristic TCR beta motif of roughly eight highly homologous variants.

Per germline, CDR1 DFQATT and CDR2 SNEGSKA (reference sequence). The length of the CDR3 is 14 residues. V lost 6 bases to trimming and J lost 0 bases, with 12 bases between them. TCRdb passed the 5' RACE reads through MiXCR, listing each CDR3 protein once. The data hold more than 500,000 distinct CDR3 sequences, with under 5.5% observed a single time. This receptor was identified in a male donor with ankylosing spondylitis. The sample consisted of blood, either unsorted or a sorted T cell fraction (not recorded which). The chain uses TRBV20-1 and TRBJ1-5, with a possible D match to TRBD1 (6 bases). The CDR3 spells CSAKTGYSNQPQHF. As DNA, the CDR3 is TGCAGTGCCAAGACAGGTTATAGCAATCAGCCCCAGCATTTT.